These T cell receptor beta chains were read from a single sample in a study of blood T cell repertoires in COVID-19. Data came from immunoSEQ multiplex PCR; TCRdb stores just in-frame clones and leaves some out. The sample shows some 16,000 clones, roughly 80% of them seen only once. The sequenced sample was peripheral blood. These TCRs come from an older man with active or convalescent COVID-19. The CDR3 runs from the conserved cysteine through the conserved F or W. A D gene is named only where the DNA matches it firmly. Some rows have no size entry. The others give once, few or many, or a class for an expanded clone.

>.|TRBV18|TRBJ1-2|.
TGTGCCAGCTCATCAAAGCGGGACCCGGCCCACTATGGCTACACCTTC
CASSSKRDPAHYGYTF
>.|TRBV3-1/TRBV3-2|TRBJ2-2|.
TGTGCCAGCAGCCAAGAAGGAGGGGACGCCTTAAACTGGGAGCTGTTTTTT
CASSQEGGDALNWELFF
>.|TRBV6-1|TRBJ2-5|.
TGTGCCAGCAGTGAACGTGTCCCCCGGGAGACCCAGTACTTC
CASSERVPRETQYF
>.|TRBV7-9|TRBJ2-7|.
TGTGCCAGCAGTGACAGGTTCGAGCAGTACTTC
CASSDRFEQYF
>.|TRBV5-1|TRBJ1-2|.
TGCGCCAGCAGCTTGGGCAGGGTTACAGGTGGCTACACCTTC
CASSLGRVTGGYTF
>.|TRBV6-6|TRBJ1-2|TRBD1
TGTGCCAGCAGTTACCTGCGCGACAGGGACTATGGCTACACCTTC
CASSYLRDRDYGYTF
>.|TRBV10-3|TRBJ1-2|TRBD1
TGTGCCATCGGCACCGGGACAGGGGACTATGGCTACACCTTC
CAIGTGTGDYGYTF
>.|TRBV29-1|TRBJ1-1|.
TGCAGCGTCAACCATAGGGGGATGAACACTGAAGCTTTCTTT
CSVNHRGMNTEAFF
>few|TRBV6-5|TRBJ1-1|TRBD1
TGTGCCAGCAGCCCCCGACAGGGCACTGAAGCTTTCTTT
CASSPRQGTEAFF
>.|TRBV4-1|TRBJ2-1|TRBD2
TGCGCCAGCAGCCAACTAGCGGGGGGGGTTAATGAGCAGTTCTTC
CASSQLAGGVNEQFF
>.|TRBV15|TRBJ2-1|TRBD1
TGTGCCACCAGCAGGATGCCCGGGACAGGGGGCTTCAATGAGCAGTTCTTC
CATSRMPGTGGFNEQFF
>.|TRBV18|TRBJ1-6|.
TGTGCCAGCTCACCGGGAGGGGACGATTCACCCCTCCACTTT
CASSPGGDDSPLHF
>once|TRBV5-1|TRBJ1-1|TRBD1
TGCGCCAGCAGCTTGGAGGGACAGGGGTTAGACACTGAAGCTTTCTTT
CASSLEGQGLDTEAFF
>.|TRBV7-3|TRBJ1-1|.
TGTGCCAGCAGCTTGAGCGGGGGTGGCACTGAAGCTTTCTTT
CASSLSGGGTEAFF
>.|TRBV11-3|TRBJ1-4|TRBD1
TGTGCCAGCAGCGGACAGGGTGCTACCAATGAAAAACTGTTTTTT
CASSGQGATNEKLFF
>.|TRBV5-1|TRBJ2-1|TRBD2
TGCGCCAGCAGCGTTAGCGGGGGGGCCTCCAATGAGCAGTTCTTC
CASSVSGGASNEQFF
>once|TRBV6-5|TRBJ2-5|.
TGTGCCAGCGGCCCCAGGGGAGAGACCCAGTACTTC
CASGPRGETQYF
>.|TRBV6-5|TRBJ2-7|TRBD1
TGTGCCAGCAGACCAGGGGGCGCCTACGAGCAGTACTTC
CASRPGGAYEQYF
>.|TRBV5-4|TRBJ2-5|TRBD1
TGTGCCAGCAGCTCCGGGACAGGGGAAGAGACCCAGTACTTC
CASSSGTGEETQYF
>.|TRBV6-5|TRBJ1-2|.
TGTGCCAGCAGTTACTCGAGTCGACAGAACTATGGCTACACCTTC
CASSYSSRQNYGYTF
>few|TRBV2|TRBJ1-2|.
TGTGCCAGCACTATAGACTATGGCTACACCTTC
CASTIDYGYTF
>.|TRBV13|TRBJ2-1|.
TGTGCCAGCAGCCACCCATTCCGGGGGAATGAGCAGTTCTTC
CASSHPFRGNEQFF
>once|TRBV19|TRBJ2-4|TRBD1
TGTGCCAGTAAGCCGGGACAGGGGGTTTCCAAAAACATTCAGTACTTC
CASKPGQGVSKNIQYF
>.|TRBV5-4|TRBJ2-3|TRBD2
TGTGCCAGCAGATATAGCGGGGGGGCAACAGATACGCAGTATTTT
CASRYSGGATDTQYF
>.|TRBV6-5|TRBJ1-4|.
TGTGCCAGCAGTTACTTCCAGGGCGGAAAACTGTTTTTT
CASSYFQGGKLFF
>.|TRBV5-1|TRBJ2-1|TRBD2
TGCGCCAGCAGCGCCGGGACTAGCGGGGGGGCGCGGAATGAGCAGTTCTTC
CASSAGTSGGARNEQFF
>.|TRBV5-6|TRBJ2-2|.
TGTGCCAGCAGCTTCCGACAGACCACCGGGGAGCTGTTTTTT
CASSFRQTTGELFF
>.|TRBV6-5|TRBJ2-7|TRBD2
TGTGCCAGCAGTCGACTAGCGGGGGGCCTCTACGAGCAGTACTTC
CASSRLAGGLYEQYF
>few|TRBV9|TRBJ2-3|.
TGTGCCAGCAGCGTAATCTTCGGCGGGGGCATGTGCACAGATACGCAGTATTTT
CASSVIFGGGMCTDTQYF
>.|TRBV18|TRBJ2-7|.
TGTGCCAGCTCACCCGACAGGTACGAGCAGTACTTC
CASSPDRYEQYF
>.|TRBV18|TRBJ1-4|.
TGTGCCAGCTCACCACCCAACCAGGACAGAACTAATGAAAAACTGTTTTTT
CASSPPNQDRTNEKLFF
>.|TRBV11-2|TRBJ2-1|TRBD2
TGTGCCAGCAGCTGGTTACTAGCGGGGCCCTACAATGAGCAGTTCTTC
CASSWLLAGPYNEQFF
>.|TRBV30|TRBJ1-2|.
TGTGCCTGGAGACATAGCAACTATGGCTACACCTTC
CAWRHSNYGYTF
>.|TRBV10-3|TRBJ1-3|.
TGTGCCATCAGTGAAGGCATCAGGGGCTCTGGAAACACCATATATTTT
CAISEGIRGSGNTIYF
>.|TRBV6-1|TRBJ2-2|TRBD2
TGTGCCAGCAGTGAGTCGGGACTACTGACCGGGGAGCTGTTTTTT
CASSESGLLTGELFF
>.|TRBV11-2|TRBJ1-1|.
TGTGCCAGCAGCCCCCAGGGGAACACTGAAGCTTTCTTT
CASSPQGNTEAFF
>.|TRBV28|TRBJ1-6|.
TGTGCCAGCAGTTCGGGATTCCGCTCCTATAATTCACCCCTCCACTTT
CASSSGFRSYNSPLHF
>.|TRBV3-1/TRBV3-2|TRBJ2-6|.
TGTGCCAGCAGCCGTTATGGGGCCAACGTCCTGACTTTC
CASSRYGANVLTF
>.|TRBV2|TRBJ2-5|TRBD2
TGTGCCAGCAGTGAGGAGTCCAGCGGGGGGGAAAAAGAGACCCAGTACTTC
CASSEESSGGEKETQYF